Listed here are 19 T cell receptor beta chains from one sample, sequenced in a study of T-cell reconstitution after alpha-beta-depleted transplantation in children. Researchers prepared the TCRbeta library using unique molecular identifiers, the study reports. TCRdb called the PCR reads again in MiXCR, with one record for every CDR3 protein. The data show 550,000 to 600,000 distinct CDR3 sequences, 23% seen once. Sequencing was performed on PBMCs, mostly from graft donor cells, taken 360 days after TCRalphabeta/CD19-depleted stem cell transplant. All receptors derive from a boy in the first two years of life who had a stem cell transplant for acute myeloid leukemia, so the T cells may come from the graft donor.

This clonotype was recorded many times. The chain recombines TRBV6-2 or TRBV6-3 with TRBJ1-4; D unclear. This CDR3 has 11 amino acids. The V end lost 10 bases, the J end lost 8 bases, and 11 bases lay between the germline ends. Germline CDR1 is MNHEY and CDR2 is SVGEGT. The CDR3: CATQRAEKLFF. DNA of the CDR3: TGTGCCACCCAAAGGGCGGAAAAACTGTTTTTT.

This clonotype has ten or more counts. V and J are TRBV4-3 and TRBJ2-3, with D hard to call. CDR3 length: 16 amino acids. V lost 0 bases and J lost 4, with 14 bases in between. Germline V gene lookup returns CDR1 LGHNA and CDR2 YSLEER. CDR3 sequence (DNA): TGCGCCAGCAGCCAAGATGTAGAAGGGTTTGCAGATACGCAGTATTTT. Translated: CASSQDVEGFADTQYF.

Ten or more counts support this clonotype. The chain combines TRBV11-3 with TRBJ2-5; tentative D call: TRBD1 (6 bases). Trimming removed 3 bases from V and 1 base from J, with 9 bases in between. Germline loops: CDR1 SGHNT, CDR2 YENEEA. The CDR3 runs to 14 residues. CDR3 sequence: CASSFGQFQETQYF. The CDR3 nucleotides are TGTGCCAGCAGCTTCGGACAGTTCCAAGAGACCCAGTACTTC. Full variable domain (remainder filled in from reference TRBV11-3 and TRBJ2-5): EAGVVQSPRYKIIEKKQPVAFWCNPISGHNTLYWYLQNLGQGPELLIRYENEEAVDDSQLPKDRFSAERLKGVDSTLKIQPAELGDSAVYLCASSFGQFQETQYFGPGTRLLVL.

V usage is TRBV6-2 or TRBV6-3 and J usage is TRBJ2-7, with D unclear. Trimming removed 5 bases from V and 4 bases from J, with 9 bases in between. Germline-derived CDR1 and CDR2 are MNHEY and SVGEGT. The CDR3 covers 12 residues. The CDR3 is CASSEVGYEQYV. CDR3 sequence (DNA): TGTGCCAGCAGTGAGGTGGGTTACGAGCAGTACGTC.

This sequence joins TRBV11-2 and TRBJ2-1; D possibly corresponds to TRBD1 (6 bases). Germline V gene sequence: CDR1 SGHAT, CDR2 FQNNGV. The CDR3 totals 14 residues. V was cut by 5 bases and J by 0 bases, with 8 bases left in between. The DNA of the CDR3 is TGTGCCAGCAGCAGGACAGACTCCTACAATGAGCAGTTCTTC. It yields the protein CASSRTDSYNEQFF.

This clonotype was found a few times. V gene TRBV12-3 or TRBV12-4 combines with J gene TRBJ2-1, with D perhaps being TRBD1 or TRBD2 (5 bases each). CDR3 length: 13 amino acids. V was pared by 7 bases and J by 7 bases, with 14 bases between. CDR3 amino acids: CASTGIRGNEQFF. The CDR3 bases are TGTGCCAGCACCGGGATTAGGGGTAATGAGCAGTTCTTC.

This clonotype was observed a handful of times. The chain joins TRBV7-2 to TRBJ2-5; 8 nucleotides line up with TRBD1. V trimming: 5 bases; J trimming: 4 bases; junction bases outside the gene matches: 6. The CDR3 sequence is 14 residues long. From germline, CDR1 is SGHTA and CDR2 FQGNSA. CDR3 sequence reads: CASSGFTGGETQYF. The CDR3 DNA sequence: TGTGCCAGCAGCGGATTCACAGGGGGAGAGACCCAGTACTTC.

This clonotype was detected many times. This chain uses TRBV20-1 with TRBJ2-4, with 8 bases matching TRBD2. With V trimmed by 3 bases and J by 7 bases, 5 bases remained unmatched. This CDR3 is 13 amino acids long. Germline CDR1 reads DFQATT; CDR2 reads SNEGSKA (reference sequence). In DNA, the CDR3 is TGCAGTGCTAGCGTACTAGCGGACAACATTCAGTACTTC. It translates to CSASVLADNIQYF.

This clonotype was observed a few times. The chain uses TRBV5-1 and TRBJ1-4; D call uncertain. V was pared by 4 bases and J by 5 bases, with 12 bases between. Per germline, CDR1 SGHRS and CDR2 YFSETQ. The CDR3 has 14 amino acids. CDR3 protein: CASSPRTGNEKLFF. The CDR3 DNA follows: TGCGCCAGCAGCCCCAGGACGGGAAATGAAAAACTGTTTTTT.

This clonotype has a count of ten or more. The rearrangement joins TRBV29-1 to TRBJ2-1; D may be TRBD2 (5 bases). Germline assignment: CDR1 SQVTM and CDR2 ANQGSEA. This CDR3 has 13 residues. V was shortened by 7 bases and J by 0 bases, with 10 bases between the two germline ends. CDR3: CSARRTSYNEQFF. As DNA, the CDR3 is TGCAGCGCCAGGAGGACCTCCTACAATGAGCAGTTCTTC.

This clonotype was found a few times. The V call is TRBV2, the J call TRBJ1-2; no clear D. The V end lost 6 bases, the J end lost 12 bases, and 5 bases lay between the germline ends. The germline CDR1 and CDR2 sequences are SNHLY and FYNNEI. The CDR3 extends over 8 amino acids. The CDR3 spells CASRVDTF. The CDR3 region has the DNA TGTGCCAGCAGGGTTGACACCTTC.

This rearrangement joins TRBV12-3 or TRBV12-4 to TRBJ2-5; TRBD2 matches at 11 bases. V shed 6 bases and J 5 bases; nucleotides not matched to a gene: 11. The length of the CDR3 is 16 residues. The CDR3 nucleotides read TGTGCCAGCAGCCCAACTAGCGGGGGTGTTACGGAGACCCAGTACTTC. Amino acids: CASSPTSGGVTETQYF.

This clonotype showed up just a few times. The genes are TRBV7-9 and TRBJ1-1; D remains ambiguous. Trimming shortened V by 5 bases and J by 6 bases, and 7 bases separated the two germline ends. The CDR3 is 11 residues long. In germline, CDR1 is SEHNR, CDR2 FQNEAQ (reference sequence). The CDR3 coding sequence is TGTGCCAGCAGCCCAAGACCTGAAGCTTTCTTT. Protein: CASSPRPEAFF.

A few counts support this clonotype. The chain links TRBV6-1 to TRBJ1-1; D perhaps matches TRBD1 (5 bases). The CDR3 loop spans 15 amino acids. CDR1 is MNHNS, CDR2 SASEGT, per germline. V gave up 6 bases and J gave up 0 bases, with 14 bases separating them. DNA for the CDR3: TGTGCCAGCAGCGACAGACTCGGGATGAACACTGAAGCTTTCTTT. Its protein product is CASSDRLGMNTEAFF.

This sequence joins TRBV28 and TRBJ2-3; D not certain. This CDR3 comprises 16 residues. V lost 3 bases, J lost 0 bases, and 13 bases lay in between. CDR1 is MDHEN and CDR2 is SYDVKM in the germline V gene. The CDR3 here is CASSFGLGPSTDTQYF. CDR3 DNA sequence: TGTGCCAGCAGTTTTGGTCTAGGACCTAGCACAGATACGCAGTATTTT.

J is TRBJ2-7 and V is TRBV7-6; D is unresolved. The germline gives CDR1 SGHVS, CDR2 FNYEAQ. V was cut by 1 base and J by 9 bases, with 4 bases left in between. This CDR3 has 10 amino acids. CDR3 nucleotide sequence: TGTGCCAGCAGCTTAGTAGGGCAGTACGTC. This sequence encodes CASSLVGQYV.

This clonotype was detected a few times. The CDR3 sequence is CSAQTGGHEQYF. The CDR3, as DNA: TGCAGTGCTCAGACAGGGGGCCACGAGCAGTACTTC. The chain couples TRBV20-1 to TRBJ2-7; 10 nucleotides match TRBD1. Germline V lookup: CDR1 DFQATT, CDR2 SNEGSKA (reference sequence). Trimming took 5 bases from V and 5 from J; bases not matched to a gene: 3. The CDR3 has 12 amino acids.

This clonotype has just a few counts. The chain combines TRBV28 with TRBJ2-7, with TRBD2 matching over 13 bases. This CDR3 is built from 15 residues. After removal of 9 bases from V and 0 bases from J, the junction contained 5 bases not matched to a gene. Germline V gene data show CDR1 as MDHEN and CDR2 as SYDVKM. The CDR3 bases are TGTGCCAGTTTGACTAGCGGGGGGAGCTCCTACGAGCAGTACTTC. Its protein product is CASLTSGGSSYEQYF. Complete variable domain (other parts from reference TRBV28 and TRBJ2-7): DVKVTQSSRYLVKRTGEKVFLECVQDMDHENMFWYRQDPGLGLRLIYFSYDVKMKEKGDIPEGYSVSREKKERFSLILESASTNQTSMYLCASLTSGGSSYEQYFGPGTRLTVT.

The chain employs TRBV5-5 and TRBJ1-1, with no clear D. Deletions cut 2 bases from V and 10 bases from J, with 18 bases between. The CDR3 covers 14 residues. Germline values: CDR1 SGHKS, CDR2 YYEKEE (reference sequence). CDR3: CASSFREWAIGAFF. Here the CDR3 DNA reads TGTGCCAGCAGCTTTCGGGAGTGGGCCATAGGAGCTTTCTTT. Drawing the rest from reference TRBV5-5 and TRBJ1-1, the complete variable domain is DAGVTQSPTHLIKTRGQQVTLRCSPISGHKSVSWYQQVLGQGPQFIFQYYEKEERGRGNFPDRFSARQFPNYSSELNVNALLLGDSALYLCASSFREWAIGAFFGQGTRLTVV.